Detailed here is one T cell receptor (beta chain). Its matching antigen is unknown. Participants with major medical conditions, Axis I/II comorbidities, regular medication or illicit drug use were excluded. Repertoires were generated with immunoSEQ multiplex PCR, while TCRdb's copy carries only in-frame clones and drops some. The table records nearly 20,000 clones, under 90% of them present only once. The data were obtained in a study of untreated major depressive disorder. Study-level results: Three preselected Vbeta families were the sole sequencing comparisons.

The germline gives CDR1 SGHRS, CDR2 YFSETQ. CDR3 length equals 14 residues. The V segment lost 4 bases and the J segment 2 bases; nucleotides outside the gene matches: 5. The chain recombines TRBV5-1 with TRBJ1-1; TRBD1 agrees at 7 bases. This clonotype originated in a woman aged 25-40 years in good health. The material sequenced was CD4+ T cells from PBMCs. The CDR3 spells CASSPWDSNTEAFF. CDR3 sequence (DNA): TGCGCCAGCAGCCCCTGGGACAGCAACACTGAAGCTTTCTTT.